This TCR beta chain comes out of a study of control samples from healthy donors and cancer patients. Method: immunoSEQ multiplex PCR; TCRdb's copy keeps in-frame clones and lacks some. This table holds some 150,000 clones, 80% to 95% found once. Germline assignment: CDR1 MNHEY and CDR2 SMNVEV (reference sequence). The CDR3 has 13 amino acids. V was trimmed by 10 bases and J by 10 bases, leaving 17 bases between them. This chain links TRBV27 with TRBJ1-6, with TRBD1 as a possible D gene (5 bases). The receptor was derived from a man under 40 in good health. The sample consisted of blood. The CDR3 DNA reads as TGTGCCACCTCCGTGCAGGGCTGGTCACCCCTCCACTTT. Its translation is CATSVQGWSPLHF.